These T cell receptor beta chains were read from a single sample in a study of Graves' ophthalmopathy and Graves' hyperthyroidism. TCRdb reprocessed the multiplex PCR reads via MiXCR and lists one record per CDR3 protein. The top ten clones hold about 6.6% of a sample with about 620,000 distinct CDR3 sequences, approximately 22% of them seen once. The sequenced sample was peripheral blood. The receptors here all came from a woman between 18 and 29 years old with stable Graves' hyperthyroidism. Some clones in this sample may be carry-over from other donors' samples. The CDR3 runs from the conserved cysteine through the conserved F or W. The order of the fields is J gene, CDR3 length, V gene, CDR3 protein.

>TRBJ1-2|16|TRBV28
CASGRGGQQPIYGYTF
>TRBJ1-5|15|TRBV27
CASSPTSRGYQPQHF
>TRBJ2-7|16|TRBV18
CASSPAMDRGGYEQYF
>TRBJ1-2|13|TRBV28
CASSRDSGYGYTF
>TRBJ1-3|15|TRBV6-4
CASSGLLNSGNTIYF
>TRBJ2-6|14|TRBV6-1
CASRDTGGANVLTF
>TRBJ2-2|16|TRBV19
CASSQIIRGRGGELFF
>TRBJ2-5|15|TRBV20-1
CSARDRVSGGATQYF
>TRBJ1-1|14|TRBV7-8
CASSPWVGAPEAFF
>TRBJ2-7|16|TRBV6-5
CASSTYGTGRPYEQYF
>TRBJ2-7|15|TRBV10-3
CAISPDRPSSYEQYF
>TRBJ2-7|14|TRBV7-9
CASSTPKTTYEQYF
>TRBJ1-5|13|TRBV6-5
CVSSYAEGQPQHF
>TRBJ1-1|16|TRBV11-1
CASSLDGGPMNTEAFF
>TRBJ1-1|18|TRBV11-2
CASSKIPGQGLKDTEAFF
>TRBJ1-6|13|TRBV5-6
CASSLAGDSPLHF
>TRBJ2-4|13|TRBV3-1
CASSLTGPQNQYF
>TRBJ1-1|12|TRBV29-1
CSVGSVNTEAFF
>TRBJ2-7|13|TRBV7-8
CASNGGGAGEQYF
>TRBJ1-1|13|TRBV30
CAWSKTGITEAFF
>TRBJ1-3|17|TRBV10-3
CAIRAMTGPNSGNTIYF
>TRBJ1-3|16|TRBV28
CASGSLRGRDGNTIYF
>TRBJ1-3|19|TRBV30
CAWSVRRRLHDYSGNTIYF
>TRBJ1-1|14|TRBV11-2
CASSPERKNTEAFF
>TRBJ2-5|15|TRBV12-3/TRBV12-4
CASSPSGLGQETQYF
>TRBJ2-7|14|TRBV20-1
CSARGTSGYYEQYF
>TRBJ2-7|14|TRBV13
CASSLDRGNYEQYF
>TRBJ2-7|13|TRBV6-2/TRBV6-3
CASTRRSSYEQYF
>TRBJ1-1|13|TRBV6-5
CASRVTPNTEAFF
>TRBJ2-5|14|TRBV12-3/TRBV12-4
CASSDRAPQETQYF
>TRBJ1-1|15|TRBV6-5
CASSYRTTGNTEAFF
>TRBJ1-6|15|TRBV27
CASSPGQGSFSPLHF
>TRBJ1-1|15|TRBV6-2/TRBV6-3
CASSLTRVSSTEAFF
>TRBJ2-1|10|TRBV11-2
CASSFDEQFF
>TRBJ1-5|14|TRBV6-1
CASSEAADIQPQHF
>TRBJ1-2|13|TRBV6-1
CASSDRGRGGYTF
>TRBJ1-5|15|TRBV2
CASSAVGYSNQPQHF
>TRBJ2-7|15|TRBV7-3
CASSYGGTGNHEQYF
>TRBJ1-2|13|TRBV25-1
CASSEGDRYGYTF
>TRBJ1-5|15|TRBV27
CASSLFGGDNQPQHF
>TRBJ2-7|13|TRBV6-1
CASAQGERYEQYF
>TRBJ2-5|13|TRBV29-1
CSVERQTQETQYF
>TRBJ1-1|14|TRBV6-1
CASSRASPGAEAFF
>TRBJ2-5|14|TRBV6-2/TRBV6-3
CASGAGGPLETQYF
>TRBJ1-1|13|TRBV20-1
CSASVWENTEAFF
>TRBJ1-1|14|TRBV7-2
CASSHRDMNTEACF
>TRBJ2-7|13|TRBV15
CATPGRVPYEQYF
>TRBJ2-7|13|TRBV10-3
CAISPVGLNEQYF
>TRBJ1-2|13|TRBV10-3
CAISELEEDGYTF
>TRBJ1-5|15|TRBV6-1
CASTTGQAWNQPQHF
>TRBJ2-2|15|TRBV25-1
CASSDASSESGELFF
>TRBJ2-5|14|TRBV5-1
CASSLVGLGETQYF
>TRBJ1-1|15|TRBV29-1
CSVAYLGQRTLVAFF
>TRBJ2-5|14|TRBV6-5
CASSYLAGGETQYF
>TRBJ1-2|17|TRBV4-3
CASSQDPGTGGRYGYTF
>TRBJ2-7|15|TRBV4-1
CASSRGQGATYEQYF
>TRBJ2-7|14|TRBV6-5
CASSYSQGPYEQYF